The 4 T cell receptor beta chains in this list originate from one sample, sequenced in a study of blood T cell repertoires in COVID-19. Sequencing was performed with immunoSEQ multiplex PCR; in TCRdb, only in-frame clones are kept and a portion is missing. Among approximately 52,000 clones listed, less than 90% were seen once. Sequencing was performed on peripheral blood. All receptors come from a human donor in a cohort sampled during active COVID-19.

The genes are TRBV10-2 and TRBJ2-3; TRBD2 aligns across 7 bases. The length of the CDR3 is 13 residues. Germline trimming cut 5 bases from V and 2 bases from J; bases unmatched to any gene: 1. The germline CDR1 and CDR2 sequences are WSHSY and SAAADI. CDR3 sequence reads: CASSQRDTDTQYF. In DNA form, the CDR3 reads TGCGCCAGCAGTCAGCGGGACACAGATACGCAGTATTTT.

The V and J genes are TRBV28 and TRBJ2-1; 8 bases map to TRBD1. Per germline, CDR1 MDHEN and CDR2 SYDVKM. The CDR3 is made up of 14 amino acids. V was clipped by 8 bases and J by 2 bases; unmatched bases: 5. The CDR3 spells CASGQGRAYNEQFF. CDR3 DNA sequence: TGTGCCAGCGGACAGGGTCGGGCCTACAATGAGCAGTTCTTC.

This chain uses TRBV20-1 with TRBJ2-3; 9 bases match TRBD2. V shed 3 bases and J 3 bases; nucleotides not matched to a gene: 7. This CDR3 is built from 15 residues. The germline V gene has CDR1 DFQATT and CDR2 SNEGSKA (reference sequence). The CDR3 sequence: CSASLAGVGTDTQYF. The CDR3 region has the DNA TGCAGTGCTAGTTTAGCGGGAGTTGGAACAGATACGCAGTATTTT.

This clone was seen once. The V gene is TRBV11-2, the J gene TRBJ2-3; 10 bases are shared with TRBD2. The CDR3 extends over 17 amino acids. The V and J ends lost 1 base and 1 base, in that order; junction bases with no gene match: 5. CDR1 and CDR2 (germline): SGHAT, FQNNGV. The CDR3 DNA reads TGTGCCAGCAGCTTAGTTACTAGCGGGATAGGCACAGATACGCAGTATTTT. Translated: CASSLVTSGIGTDTQYF.